This TCR beta chain emerged from a study of blood T cell repertoires in COVID-19 (dated by TCRdb to about 2020). About the full investigation: Collaborator samples came from the United States, Italy and Spain and covered acute and convalescent phases of COVID-19. The prospective study material was composed of cDNA or gDNA derived from T cells, B-cell-depleted T cells, or PBMCs. Subjects who had been exposed to COVID-19, were actively infected with it, or had recovered from it provided the deeply sampled blood TCRbeta repertoires that made up the dataset. The repertoires were made available in a free public database intended to serve as a resource for research on the immune response to SARS-CoV-2. Samples came from the ongoing ImmuneRACE study (first 160 participants) plus 1,254 subjects from 6 global collaborators. The sample metadata nearly always contained a de-identified subject ID, COVID-19 status, age in years and sex. HLA class I and class II types, where available, came from metadata supplied by the sample provider rather than from assay-based typing. Study-wide findings and limitations: Clinical and demographic metadata were provided uncurated, with the amount varying by source and participant.

Per the germline V gene, MGHRA is the CDR1 and YSYEKL is the CDR2. From the cysteine through the phenylalanine, the CDR3 covers 17 amino acids. The only DNA kept is the CDR3, 51 bases in frame from the first base. Trimming removed 2 bases from V and 4 bases from J, leaving 20 bases between the germline ends. Remarks on this clone: This clone's antigen is unknown. No qualities accompany the bases; no much larger clone lies one base away.

Collaborating institutions collected whole blood in K2EDTA tubes following their own protocols. For TCRbeta analysis, collaborator samples were shipped as frozen whole blood, as isolated PBMCs, or as DNA extracted from either sample type. TCRbeta CDR3 regions were amplified from genomic DNA using the immunoSEQ Assay, a bias-controlled multiplex PCR. Per the source publication's procedure: Within the assay, amplification of reference gene primers was used to estimate how many nucleated cells each sample contained. Sequence reads were collapsed and filtered to measure the absolute abundance of every unique TCRbeta CDR3 rearrangement. Productive Simpson clonality was computed per sample as the square root of Simpson's diversity index over productive rearrangements. TCRdb holds this immuneACCESS table with in-frame rearrangements only. Some clones are missing; in checked studies, unresolved V genes explain under half, and the rest has no known cause. V and J calls and clone size are those listed in that table; D and trimming were worked out from the DNA. Here the sample has around 100,000 clones; roughly 84% occur a single time. The ten largest clones take up around 11% of the sample.

The receptor was isolated from a human donor in a cohort sampled during active COVID-19. Sequencing was performed on peripheral blood. The V gene is TRBV4-1 and the J gene is TRBJ1-2; the D region possibly corresponds to TRBD1 (6 bases align). The CDR3 here reads CASSQFSSRDRPYGYTF. In nucleotide form, the sequence is TGCGCCAGCAGCCAATTCTCAAGCCGTGACAGGCCCTATGGCTACACCTTC.